Each of the 27 T cell receptor beta chains below was sequenced from the same sample in a study of immune reconstitution after stem cell transplant in scleroderma. TCRdb independently ran MiXCR on the RT-PCR reads; one entry per CDR3 protein. The repertoire holds just over 3,500 distinct CDR3 sequences, roughly 5.9% seen once, with roughly 14% in the top ten. The biological material was taken before or after autologous hematopoietic stem cell transplantation (not recorded which). The receptors were sampled from a female donor with systemic sclerosis.

This clonotype is medium-sized (0.01 to 0.1%) within its sample. This rearrangement joins TRBV29-1 to TRBJ2-7, with D unresolved. Germline loops: CDR1 SQVTM, CDR2 ANQGSEA. The CDR3 covers 15 residues. V was pared by 1 base and J by 2 bases, with 15 bases between. CDR3 in amino acids: CSVEGGQDNPYEQYF. The CDR3 DNA reads as TGCAGCGTTGAAGGAGGCCAGGATAATCCCTACGAGCAGTACTTC.

By proportion, this clonotype is medium-sized. V and J are TRBV7-2 and TRBJ2-7; D might be TRBD1 (6 bases). Trimming stripped 5 bases from V and 4 bases from J, with 12 bases between. CDR1 and CDR2 from the germline V gene are SGHTA and FQGNSA. The CDR3 extends over 13 amino acids. CDR3 amino acids: CASSVLRGYEQYF. The CDR3 DNA reads TGTGCCAGCAGCGTTCTCAGGGGTTACGAGCAGTACTTC.

By sample fraction, this clonotype is medium-sized (0.01 to 0.1%). This chain's CDR3 is CASSPGGRGSSVGAFF. DNA of the CDR3: TGTGCCAGCAGCCCCGGGGGGAGAGGGTCGAGCGTTGGAGCTTTCTTT. The gene calls are TRBV5-5 and TRBJ1-1; a possible D gene is TRBD1 (5 bases). Germline V CDR1 and CDR2: SGHKS, YYEKEE (reference sequence). CDR3 length: 16 residues. Trimming took off 4 bases at V and 10 bases at J, with 26 bases between the two ends.

This rearrangement joins TRBV7-2 to TRBJ2-1, with 15 bases identical to TRBD2. The CDR3 length is 20 residues. Trimming at V came to 6 bases and at J to 5 bases, leaving 17 bases not matched to a gene. Per the germline V gene, CDR1 is SGHTA and CDR2 is FQGNSA. The chain's CDR3 is CASRGGLRTSGRGGNNEQFF. For the CDR3, the DNA is TGTGCCAGCAGAGGCGGCCTTAGGACTAGCGGGAGGGGTGGGAACAATGAGCAGTTCTTC.

By share, this clonotype counts as medium-sized. This chain links TRBV11-2 with TRBJ2-1; 12 bases map to TRBD2. The CDR3 has 16 amino acids. V was pared by 3 bases and J by 10 bases, with 10 bases of the junction left unmatched. Germline values: CDR1 SGHAT, CDR2 FQNNGV. The CDR3 DNA is TGTGCCAGCAGCTTTGTAGGACTAGCGGGATTGGGGGAGCAGTTCTTC. The encoded protein is CASSFVGLAGLGEQFF. The variable domain in full, completed from reference TRBV11-2 and TRBJ2-1, reads EAGVAQSPRYKIIEKRQSVAFWCNPISGHATLYWYQQILGQGPKLLIQFQNNGVVDDSQLPKDRFSAERLKGVDSTLKIQPAKLEDSAVYLCASSFVGLAGLGEQFFGPGTRLTVL.

This clonotype is labeled as large. The chain employs TRBV7-9 and TRBJ1-6; 7 bases align to TRBD1. Germline CDR1 reads SEHNR; CDR2 reads FQNEAQ (reference sequence). The CDR3 contains 14 residues. Trimming removed 6 bases from V and 5 bases from J; junction bases left unmatched: 4. The DNA of the CDR3 is TGTGCCAGCAGACCCGGACAGGATAATTCACCCCTCCACTTT. Protein: CASRPGQDNSPLHF.

This clonotype is judged medium-sized. The V and J genes are TRBV6-2 or TRBV6-3 and TRBJ2-7; D remains ambiguous. In germline, CDR1 is MNHEY, CDR2 SVGEGT. Deletions cut 5 bases from V and 0 bases from J, with 5 bases between. The CDR3 sequence is 12 residues long. The CDR3 reads CASSTFSYEQYF. The CDR3 region has the DNA TGTGCCAGCAGTACTTTCTCCTACGAGCAGTACTTC.

By proportion, this clonotype is medium-sized. The chain uses TRBV20-1 and TRBJ2-2; 7 bases line up with TRBD1. This CDR3 spans 13 amino acids. The germline CDR1 and CDR2 sequences are DFQATT and SNEGSKA (reference sequence). The ends lost 2 bases at V and 8 bases at J; junction bases unmatched: 5. CDR3 in amino acids: CSARRDRVGELFF. Here the CDR3 DNA reads TGCAGTGCTAGAAGAGACAGGGTGGGGGAGCTGTTTTTT.

In its sample, this clonotype was seen a few times. The rearrangement links TRBV20-1 to TRBJ2-1, with 8 bases fitting TRBD2. With V trimmed by 1 base and J by 10 bases, 3 bases remained unmatched. The CDR3 runs 12 residues. From germline, CDR1 is DFQATT and CDR2 SNEGSKA (reference sequence). The CDR3 loop is CSARGLANEQFF. CDR3 coding DNA: TGCAGTGCTAGAGGACTAGCGAACGAGCAGTTCTTC.

The chain joins TRBV7-8 to TRBJ1-6; no clear D gene. Germline V gives CDR1 SGHVS, CDR2 FQNEAQ. The V and J ends lost 0 bases and 9 bases respectively, with 21 bases between them. The CDR3 runs 18 residues. CDR3 region: CASSLAVGRVVNSSPLHF. The CDR3 DNA is TGTGCCAGCAGCTTAGCGGTTGGTCGGGTCGTCAATAGTTCACCCCTCCACTTT.

This clonotype is judged medium-sized (0.01 to 0.1%). CDR3 DNA sequence: TGTGCCAGCAGTGGCCGGACAGGGACATTCTACGAGCAGTACTTC. This gives the protein CASSGRTGTFYEQYF. The chain employs TRBV2 and TRBJ2-7, with TRBD1 matching over 8 bases. Germline V gives CDR1 SNHLY, CDR2 FYNNEI. Trimming took 4 bases from V and 3 from J; bases not matched to a gene: 8. This CDR3 spans 15 amino acids.

By sample fraction, this clonotype is medium-sized. The chain links TRBV2 to TRBJ1-5; 9 bases align to TRBD1. The CDR3 spans 17 residues. With 6 bases clipped from V and 1 base from J, the junction kept 10 bases outside the gene matches. Germline CDR1 SNHLY, CDR2 FYNNEI. The CDR3 protein is CASSVNGGQGSNQPQHF. The CDR3 DNA sequence: TGTGCCAGCAGCGTGAATGGGGGACAGGGAAGCAATCAGCCCCAGCATTTT.

By sample fraction, this clonotype is medium-sized. CDR3 residues: CSVTTGTGLYEQYF. DNA of the CDR3: TGCAGCGTGACCACCGGGACAGGGCTTTACGAGCAGTACTTC. This chain uses TRBV29-1 with TRBJ2-7; 9 bases map to TRBD1. Germline CDR1 and CDR2: SQVTM and ANQGSEA. Trimming took 6 bases from V and 4 from J; bases not matched to a gene: 10. The CDR3 totals 14 residues.

This clonotype appeared a single time. The V and J genes are TRBV19 and TRBJ2-5; D is undetermined. The CDR3 is 13 amino acids. Germline values: CDR1 LNHDA, CDR2 SQIVND (reference sequence). Trimming pared 6 bases from V and 5 bases from J, leaving 13 bases between. CDR3 sequence: CASRAWVEETQYF. For the CDR3, the DNA is TGTGCCAGTAGGGCCTGGGTAGAGGAGACCCAGTACTTC. Full variable domain (outside the CDR3, taken from reference TRBV19 and TRBJ2-5): DGGITQSPKYLFRKEGQNVTLSCEQNLNHDAMYWYRQDPGQGLRLIYYSQIVNDFQKGDIAEGYSVSREKKESFPLTVTSAQKNPTAFYLCASRAWVEETQYFGPGTRLLVL.

By share, this clonotype ranks as medium-sized (0.01 to 0.1%). The chain carries TRBV7-8 and TRBJ2-5, with D tentatively TRBD1 (6 bases). The V gene lost 1 base and the J gene lost 5 bases, with 17 bases spanning the gap. Germline V lookup: CDR1 SGHVS, CDR2 FQNEAQ. This CDR3 has 16 amino acids. The CDR3 spells CASSLVAGAMGETQYF. CDR3 bases: TGTGCCAGCAGCTTAGTGGCAGGGGCAATGGGTGAGACCCAGTACTTC. The entire variable domain, with the rest obtained from reference TRBV7-8 and TRBJ2-5, is as follows: GAGVSQSPRYKVAKRGQDVALRCDPISGHVSLFWYQQALGQGPEFLTYFQNEAQLDKSGLPSDRFFAERPEGSVSTLKIQRTQQEDSAVYLCASSLVAGAMGETQYFGPGTRLLVL.

This clonotype is medium-sized. V gene TRBV20-1 combines with J gene TRBJ2-3; a possible D gene is TRBD2 (5 bases). Between the trimmed V and J ends, which lost 3 bases and 3 bases, there was a span of 13 bases. CDR1 is DFQATT, CDR2 SNEGSKA, per germline (reference sequence). The CDR3 contains 14 residues. Here the CDR3 reads CSASYGKRTDTQYF. CDR3 nucleotide sequence: TGCAGTGCTAGTTACGGGAAGCGTACAGATACGCAGTATTTT.

This clonotype ranks as medium-sized. The chain couples TRBV7-2 to TRBJ2-5, with 13 nucleotides matching TRBD2. The CDR3 is 16 residues long. Germline trimming cut 1 base from V and 5 bases from J; bases unmatched to any gene: 4. Germline CDR1 reads SGHTA; CDR2 reads FQGNSA. CDR3 in amino acids: CASSLGTSGSWETQYF. For the CDR3, the DNA is TGTGCCAGCAGCTTAGGGACTAGCGGGAGTTGGGAGACCCAGTACTTC.

This clonotype counts as medium-sized. The chain uses TRBV6-5 and TRBJ2-7, with D perhaps TRBD1 (5 bases). V was shortened by 2 bases and J by 5 bases, with 13 bases between the two germline ends. CDR3 length: 14 amino acids. Per the germline V gene, CDR1 is MNHEY and CDR2 is SVGAGI. CDR3 bases: TGTGCCAGCAGTTACACCCTGGTAGGGGACGAGCAGTACTTC. Its translation is CASSYTLVGDEQYF.

By share, this clonotype counts as hyperexpanded. The rearrangement joins TRBV27 to TRBJ2-7; 10 bases agree with TRBD2. After removal of 2 bases from V and 6 bases from J, the junction contained 4 bases not matched to a gene. CDR3 length: 14 residues. Per the germline V gene, CDR1 is MNHEY and CDR2 is SMNVEV (reference sequence). CDR3 in amino acids: CASSLLAGASEQYF. The CDR3 nucleotides are TGTGCCAGCAGTTTACTAGCGGGAGCGTCCGAGCAGTACTTC.

In this sample, this clonotype is medium-sized (0.01 to 0.1%). V and J are TRBV25-1 and TRBJ1-3; no clear D gene. V shed 4 bases and J shed 0 bases, with 7 bases lying between them. The CDR3 length is 14 residues. Germline values: CDR1 MGHDK, CDR2 SYGVNS. CDR3 amino acids: CASSGASSGNTIYF. The CDR3 DNA follows: TGTGCCAGCAGTGGGGCTTCCTCTGGAAACACCATATATTTT.

By its share, this clonotype is medium-sized (0.01 to 0.1%). The chain uses TRBV5-1 and TRBJ2-7; D may correspond to TRBD1 or TRBD2 (6 bases each). Germline assignment: CDR1 SGHRS and CDR2 YFSETQ. The CDR3 is 16 amino acids. The ends were cut back, 0 bases at V and 0 bases at J, with 13 bases in the middle. CDR3 nucleotide sequence: TGCGCCAGCAGCTTGGCCAGGACAGCGGGCTCCTACGAGCAGTACTTC. Protein product: CASSLARTAGSYEQYF.

This clonotype is deemed medium-sized. This chain joins TRBV11-2 and TRBJ2-2; 8 bases align to TRBD1. This CDR3 comprises 18 residues. Trimming cost V 5 bases and J 1 base; bases outside gene matches: 12. Germline CDR1 reads SGHAT; CDR2 reads FQNNGV. CDR3 protein: CASSTTTLGTGNTGELFF. CDR3 nucleotides: TGTGCCAGCAGCACTACGACCCTCGGGACAGGGAACACCGGGGAGCTGTTTTTT.

In this sample, this clonotype turned up a few times. A clone one base away is much larger, so this may be a read error. This chain links TRBV12-5 with TRBJ2-7; D unclear. With 6 bases removed from V and 6 bases from J, the gap between germline ends came to 12 bases. This CDR3 comprises 12 residues. The V gene's germline CDR1 is LGHNT and CDR2 FRNRAP. In DNA, the CDR3 is TGTGCTAGTGGGCCACTGCTCTCCGAGCAGTACTTC. Protein sequence: CASGPLLSEQYF. Using reference TRBV12-5 and TRBJ2-7 for the parts outside the CDR3, the full variable domain is DARVTQTPRHKVTEMGQEVTMRCQPILGHNTVFWYRQTMMQGLELLAYFRNRAPLDDSGMPKDRFSAEMPDATLATLKIQPSEPRDSAVYFCASGPLLSEQYFGPGTRLTVT.

By its share, this clonotype is medium-sized. The chain is built from TRBV2 and TRBJ2-7, with TRBD2 identical over 13 bases. Germline lookup yields CDR1 SNHLY and CDR2 FYNNEI. The CDR3 extends over 13 amino acids. V lost 6 bases, J lost 5 bases, and 1 base stayed unmatched. CDR3 nucleotide sequence: TGTGCCAGCAGCGGACTAGCGGGGGACGAGCAGTACTTC. Amino acid sequence: CASSGLAGDEQYF.

By share, this clonotype counts as medium-sized (0.01 to 0.1%). J is TRBJ2-1 and V is TRBV28, with TRBD2 matching over 12 bases. The V gene's germline CDR1 is MDHEN and CDR2 SYDVKM. Unmatched junction bases numbered 16, after V lost 6 bases and J lost 4 bases. The CDR3 has 19 residues. The CDR3 coding sequence is TGTGCCAGCAGCTACGCCCCGCCAGGACTAGCGGGAACTTACAATGAGCAGTTCTTC. It specifies CASSYAPPGLAGTYNEQFF. Supplemented by reference TRBV28 and TRBJ2-1, the full variable domain reads DVKVTQSSRYLVKRTGEKVFLECVQDMDHENMFWYRQDPGLGLRLIYFSYDVKMKEKGDIPEGYSVSREKKERFSLILESASTNQTSMYLCASSYAPPGLAGTYNEQFFGPGTRLTVL.

This clonotype is termed medium-sized. The J gene is TRBJ1-4, the V gene TRBV20-1, with D perhaps TRBD1 (5 bases). CDR1 is DFQATT and CDR2 is SNEGSKA in the germline V gene (reference sequence). Between the trimmed V and J ends, which lost 3 bases and 8 bases, there was a span of 16 bases. CDR3 size: 14 residues. CDR3 sequence: CSARGSQGGEKLFF. The DNA of the CDR3 is TGCAGTGCTAGGGGGAGTCAGGGAGGCGAAAAACTGTTTTTT.

In this sample, this clonotype is medium-sized. The gene calls are TRBV12-3 or TRBV12-4 and TRBJ2-1; D is unresolved. Between the trimmed V and J ends, which lost 7 bases and 6 bases, there was a span of 13 bases. This CDR3 region has 13 residues. The DNA of the CDR3 is TGTGCCAGCACCTCCAACAGTCCCAATGAGCAGTTCTTC. Protein sequence: CASTSNSPNEQFF.